One sample yielded the 4 T cell receptor beta chains listed below, sequenced in a study of blood T cells in healthy people across ages. The use of a sample-barcoded 5' primer and a J-beta primer mix characterized a second PCR of about 7 to 12 cycles. TCRdb re-called the 5' RACE reads through MiXCR, storing one row per CDR3 protein. Of some 940,000 distinct CDR3 sequences listed, roughly 29% are singletons. These sequences were also reported in another study, on T cells of mothers and their children.

Sequenced material: blood. The receptors originated from a middle-aged woman in good health.

This clonotype was seen a few times. The chain links TRBV6-5 to TRBJ1-1, with D uncertain. The CDR3 runs to 13 residues. Germline loops: CDR1 MNHEY, CDR2 SVGAGI. With 8 bases removed from V and 1 base from J, the gap between germline ends came to 11 bases. CDR3 residues: CASATPGNTEAFF. The CDR3 DNA follows: TGTGCCAGCGCCACCCCAGGGAACACTGAAGCTTTCTTT.

Remarks on this clonotype: A much larger clonotype is one base distant, so this may be a read error. The rearrangement links TRBV28 to TRBJ2-7; weak D call: TRBD1 (5 bases). V lost 5 bases and J 5 bases, leaving 16 bases between the germline ends. Germline-derived CDR1 and CDR2 are MDHEN and SYDVKM. This CDR3 contains 14 residues. The chain's CDR3 is CASSPSTRVHEQYF. In DNA, the CDR3 is TGTGCCAGCAGTCCATCCACCAGGGTCCACGAGCAGTACTTC.

The table lists this clonotype with a few counts. V usage is TRBV7-9 and J usage is TRBJ1-1; no reliable D call. The CDR3 sequence is 14 residues long. V gave up 8 bases and J gave up 5 bases, with 18 bases separating them. Per germline, CDR1 SEHNR and CDR2 FQNEAQ (reference sequence). The CDR3 nucleotides read TGTGCCAGCGGCTCCTTTGAGGTGGAGACTGAAGCTTTCTTT. Its protein is CASGSFEVETEAFF.

This clonotype was seen at least ten times. The J gene is TRBJ2-1, the V gene TRBV9, with D perhaps TRBD1 or TRBD2 (5 bases each). CDR1 is SGDLS, CDR2 YYNGEE, per germline. The CDR3 totals 14 residues. V dropped 3 bases and J dropped 4 bases, with 11 bases sitting between them. The CDR3 loop reads CASSGRDGYNEQFF. CDR3 coding DNA: TGTGCCAGCAGCGGACGGGACGGATACAATGAGCAGTTCTTC.